A selection of T cell receptor beta chains follows, all from one sample in a study of T cells after yellow fever vaccination. TCRdb ran MiXCR on the 5' RACE reads and lists one entry per CDR3 protein. This sample carries 350,000 to 550,000 distinct CDR3 sequences, approximately 19% of them seen once, and the ten largest clones take about 18%. The source material was PBMCs, sampled before the yellow fever booster vaccination. These receptors all come from a man between 18 and 35 years old who received the YFV17D yellow fever vaccine. CDR3s include the opening cysteine and the closing phenylalanine or tryptophan. Each record gives: D gene, J gene, clone size, V gene, CDR3 protein, CDR3 DNA. The D gene is left open where the match is weak. A row's size may be missing; if present it is once, few, many or a size class.

D: -
J: TRBJ1-2
size: -
V: TRBV6-2/TRBV6-3
CDR3: CASNQGQTNYGYTF
DNA: TGTGCCAGCAACCAGGGACAAACCAACTATGGCTACACCTTC

D: -
J: TRBJ1-5
size: -
V: TRBV11-2
CDR3: CASSEQGQPQHF
DNA: TGTGCCAGCAGCGAGCAAGGTCAGCCCCAGCATTTT

D: TRBD2
J: TRBJ2-1
size: -
V: TRBV11-2
CDR3: CASSLGGGSVEQFF
DNA: TGTGCCAGCAGCTTAGGGGGGGGAAGCGTAGAGCAGTTCTTC

D: TRBD1
J: TRBJ2-3
size: -
V: TRBV18
CDR3: CASSHRDRLRDTQYF
DNA: TGTGCCAGCTCACATCGGGACAGGCTGCGGGATACGCAGTATTTT

D: -
J: TRBJ2-5
size: few
V: TRBV24-1
CDR3: CATEGSGAWETQYF
DNA: TGTGCCACCGAAGGTTCGGGGGCTTGGGAGACCCAGTACTTC

D: -
J: TRBJ1-1
size: many
V: TRBV9
CDR3: CASSVGRNTEAFF
DNA: TGCGCCAGCAGTGTGGGGCGTAACACTGAAGCTTTCTTT

D: TRBD1
J: TRBJ2-2
size: -
V: TRBV29-1
CDR3: CSVSPEVRGPTGELFF
DNA: TGCAGCGTCTCCCCCGAAGTCAGGGGGCCAACCGGGGAGCTGTTTTTT

D: -
J: TRBJ1-1
size: -
V: TRBV12-5
CDR3: CASGLTYAEAFF
DNA: TGTGCTAGTGGTTTGACCTACGCTGAAGCTTTCTTT

D: -
J: TRBJ1-4
size: -
V: TRBV4-1
CDR3: CASSQAGRDEKLFF
DNA: TGCGCCAGCAGCCAAGCGGGCAGGGATGAAAAACTGTTTTTT

D: -
J: TRBJ2-1
size: -
V: TRBV19
CDR3: CATQGWDQQFF
DNA: TGTGCCACCCAGGGCTGGGATCAGCAGTTCTTC

D: -
J: TRBJ2-2
size: -
V: TRBV13
CDR3: CASSLWADTGELFF
DNA: TGTGCCAGCAGCTTATGGGCAGACACCGGGGAGCTGTTTTTT

D: -
J: TRBJ2-3
size: -
V: TRBV18
CDR3: CASSPTRLGIATQYF
DNA: TGTGCCAGCTCACCAACCCGACTGGGGATAGCTACGCAGTATTTT

D: -
J: TRBJ1-3
size: -
V: TRBV12-3/TRBV12-4
CDR3: CASSLMKGGNTIYF
DNA: TGTGCCAGCAGCCTCATGAAGGGTGGAAACACCATATATTTT

D: -
J: TRBJ2-5
size: -
V: TRBV7-2
CDR3: CASIERTGQETQYF
DNA: TGTGCCAGCATCGAAAGGACGGGACAAGAGACCCAGTACTTC

D: TRBD1
J: TRBJ2-4
size: -
V: TRBV3-1
CDR3: CASQGQANIDF
DNA: TGTGCCAGCCAAGGACAGGCGAACATAGACTTC

D: -
J: TRBJ2-7
size: -
V: TRBV5-5
CDR3: CASSLDRTLYEQYF
DNA: TGTGCCAGCAGCTTGGACAGGACCCTCTACGAGCAGTACTTC

D: TRBD1
J: TRBJ2-3
size: -
V: TRBV3-1
CDR3: CASSQDRTGGDTQYF
DNA: TGTGCCAGCAGCCAAGACCGGACAGGGGGAGATACGCAGTATTTT

D: -
J: TRBJ1-5
size: -
V: TRBV6-1
CDR3: CASSERVQPQHF
DNA: TGTGCCAGCAGTGAACGGGTTCAGCCCCAGCATTTT

D: -
J: TRBJ1-5
size: few
V: TRBV2
CDR3: CASMREVYSNQPQHF
DNA: TGTGCCAGCATGAGGGAGGTTTATAGCAATCAGCCCCAGCATTTT

D: -
J: TRBJ1-5
size: few
V: TRBV7-6
CDR3: CASSLYSGGNQPQHF
DNA: TGTGCCAGCAGCTTATACAGTGGGGGCAATCAGCCCCAGCATTTT